This T cell receptor (beta chain) was identified during a study of cytomegalovirus exposure and HLA in healthy donors. This clone was recorded once. The PCR employed 60 Vbeta primers together with 13 Jbeta primers. Clones were sequenced by immunoSEQ multiplex PCR, and TCRdb holds only the in-frame ones, with some missing. The sample lists around 99,000 clones; 65% to 85% were seen once. The sequencing sample was made of PBMCs. The receptor was isolated from a man aged 18-30 years in good health and CMV-seronegative.

The CDR3, as DNA: TGTGCCAGCAGCTTAGAAGGCAGCGCTAACTATGGCTACACCTTC. Translation gives CASSLEGSANYGYTF. V and J are TRBV11-2 and TRBJ1-2, with D unresolved. V was shortened by 0 bases and J by 0 bases, with 8 bases between the two germline ends. The CDR3 totals 15 residues. Germline V CDR1 and CDR2: SGHAT, FQNNGV. The whole variable domain, filled in from reference TRBV11-2 and TRBJ1-2, reads EAGVAQSPRYKIIEKRQSVAFWCNPISGHATLYWYQQILGQGPKLLIQFQNNGVVDDSQLPKDRFSAERLKGVDSTLKIQPAKLEDSAVYLCASSLEGSANYGYTFGSGTRLTVV.